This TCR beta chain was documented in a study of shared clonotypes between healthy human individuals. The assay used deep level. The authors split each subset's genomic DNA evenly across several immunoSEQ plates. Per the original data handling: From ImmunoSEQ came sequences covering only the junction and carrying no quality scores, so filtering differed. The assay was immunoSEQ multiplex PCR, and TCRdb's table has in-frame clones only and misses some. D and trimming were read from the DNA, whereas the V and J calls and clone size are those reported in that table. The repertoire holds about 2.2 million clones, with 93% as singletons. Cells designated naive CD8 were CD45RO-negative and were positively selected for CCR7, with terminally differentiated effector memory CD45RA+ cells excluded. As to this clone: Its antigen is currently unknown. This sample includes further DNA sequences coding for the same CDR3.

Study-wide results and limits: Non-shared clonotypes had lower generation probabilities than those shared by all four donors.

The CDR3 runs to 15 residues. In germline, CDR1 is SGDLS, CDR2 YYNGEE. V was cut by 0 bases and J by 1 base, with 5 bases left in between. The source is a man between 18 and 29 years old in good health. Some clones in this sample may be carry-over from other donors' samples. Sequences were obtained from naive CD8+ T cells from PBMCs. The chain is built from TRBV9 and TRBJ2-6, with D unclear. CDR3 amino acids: CASSVGLSGANVLTF. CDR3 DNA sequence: TGTGCCAGCAGCGTAGGTTTGTCTGGGGCCAACGTCCTGACTTTC.